A selection of T cell receptor beta chains follows, all from one sample in a study of response to subunit inactivated influenza vaccine. MiXCR, applied by TCRdb to the RT-PCR reads, yields one record per CDR3 protein. Here the sample spans over 450,000 distinct CDR3 sequences, roughly 13% being singletons. This specimen was PBMCs from blood, taken more than 35 days after vaccination. Source of these receptors: a man aged 50 to 60 who received an inactivated influenza vaccine. Each CDR3 is given with its conserved first and last residue. Fields, in order: clone size, J gene, V gene, D gene, CDR3 protein, CDR3 DNA. The D gene is left open where the match is weak. Not every row has a clone size; where given, it reads once, few, many or a size class.

abundance: few; j_gene: TRBJ2-7; v_gene: TRBV15; d_gene: NA; CDR3aa: CATSSQRATTYEQYF; CDR3nt: TGTGCCACCAGCAGCCAACGGGCTACAACCTACGAGCAGTACTTC
abundance: NA; j_gene: TRBJ2-6; v_gene: TRBV27; d_gene: TRBD2; CDR3aa: CASSLGLAGASASGANVLTF; CDR3nt: TGTGCCAGCAGTTTAGGACTAGCGGGGGCAAGTGCCTCTGGGGCCAACGTCCTGACTTTC
abundance: NA; j_gene: TRBJ2-2; v_gene: TRBV28; d_gene: NA; CDR3aa: CASSLSGQFTGELFF; CDR3nt: TGTGCCAGCAGTTTATCTGGACAGTTTACCGGGGAGCTGTTTTTT
abundance: many; j_gene: TRBJ2-1; v_gene: TRBV6-2/TRBV6-3; d_gene: TRBD2; CDR3aa: CASSYSASGRANEQFF; CDR3nt: TGTGCCAGCAGTTACTCGGCTAGCGGGAGGGCTAATGAGCAGTTCTTC
abundance: NA; j_gene: TRBJ2-1; v_gene: TRBV5-1; d_gene: NA; CDR3aa: CASSLRGGHEQFF; CDR3nt: TGCGCCAGCAGCTTAAGGGGGGGCCATGAGCAGTTCTTC
abundance: few; j_gene: TRBJ2-7; v_gene: TRBV7-9; d_gene: NA; CDR3aa: CASSQPQRTYEQYF; CDR3nt: TGTGCCAGCAGCCAACCTCAGAGAACCTACGAGCAGTACTTC
abundance: few; j_gene: TRBJ2-2; v_gene: TRBV5-1; d_gene: NA; CDR3aa: CASSLAEAGELFF; CDR3nt: TGCGCCAGCAGCTTGGCAGAAGCCGGGGAGCTGTTTTTT
abundance: NA; j_gene: TRBJ2-5; v_gene: TRBV7-8; d_gene: NA; CDR3aa: CASSFQGRFETQYF; CDR3nt: TGTGCCAGCAGCTTCCAGGGGAGGTTTGAGACCCAGTACTTC
abundance: few; j_gene: TRBJ2-3; v_gene: TRBV11-2; d_gene: NA; CDR3aa: CASSSHRGTDTQYF; CDR3nt: TGTGCCAGCAGCTCTCACCGGGGCACAGATACGCAGTATTTT
abundance: NA; j_gene: TRBJ1-4; v_gene: TRBV7-9; d_gene: NA; CDR3aa: CASSLAGAVNEKLFF; CDR3nt: TGTGCCAGCAGCTTAGCCGGAGCAGTTAATGAAAAACTGTTTTTT
abundance: few; j_gene: TRBJ2-7; v_gene: TRBV7-2; d_gene: NA; CDR3aa: CASSLIPAPGEQYF; CDR3nt: TGTGCCAGCAGCTTAATTCCCGCACCGGGAGAGCAGTACTTC
abundance: NA; j_gene: TRBJ2-7; v_gene: TRBV18; d_gene: NA; CDR3aa: CASSPNTELYEQYF; CDR3nt: TGTGCCAGCTCACCAAATACAGAGTTGTACGAGCAGTACTTC
abundance: few; j_gene: TRBJ2-1; v_gene: TRBV9; d_gene: TRBD2; CDR3aa: CASSASSGRGYNEQFF; CDR3nt: TGTGCCAGCAGCGCCTCCAGCGGGAGGGGATACAATGAGCAGTTCTTC
abundance: NA; j_gene: TRBJ2-3; v_gene: TRBV15; d_gene: TRBD1; CDR3aa: CATSRVPRQGTRTDTQYF; CDR3nt: TGTGCCACCAGCAGAGTCCCGCGACAGGGAACTCGCACAGATACGCAGTATTTT
abundance: few; j_gene: TRBJ2-3; v_gene: TRBV11-1; d_gene: TRBD2; CDR3aa: CASSSPLAGGNPSTDTQYF; CDR3nt: TGTGCCAGCAGCTCCCCGCTAGCGGGAGGAAACCCTAGCACAGATACGCAGTATTTT
abundance: few; j_gene: TRBJ2-3; v_gene: TRBV4-3; d_gene: NA; CDR3aa: CASSQVRGPQYF; CDR3nt: TGCGCCAGCAGCCAGGTCAGGGGTCCGCAGTATTTT
abundance: NA; j_gene: TRBJ2-7; v_gene: TRBV11-2; d_gene: TRBD2; CDR3aa: CASSHGPSGRGSSQWQYF; CDR3nt: TGTGCCAGCAGCCATGGGCCTAGCGGGAGAGGTTCGTCTCAGTGGCAGTACTTC
abundance: few; j_gene: TRBJ2-1; v_gene: TRBV7-9; d_gene: NA; CDR3aa: CASSSHYRRAYNEQFF; CDR3nt: TGTGCCAGCAGCTCACATTATAGGAGGGCCTACAATGAGCAGTTCTTC
abundance: few; j_gene: TRBJ2-1; v_gene: TRBV7-2; d_gene: NA; CDR3aa: CASSLLLASNEQFF; CDR3nt: TGTGCCAGCAGCTTATTATTAGCAAGCAATGAGCAGTTCTTC
abundance: many; j_gene: TRBJ2-2; v_gene: TRBV5-1; d_gene: TRBD1; CDR3aa: CASSAMGQGNTGELFF; CDR3nt: TGCGCCAGCAGCGCGATGGGACAGGGCAACACCGGGGAGCTGTTTTTT
abundance: few; j_gene: TRBJ2-2; v_gene: TRBV7-2; d_gene: NA; CDR3aa: CANSQGSGTGELFF; CDR3nt: TGTGCCAATTCTCAGGGGTCCGGTACCGGGGAGCTGTTTTTT
abundance: few; j_gene: TRBJ2-7; v_gene: TRBV4-3; d_gene: NA; CDR3aa: CASSQVPGAYEQYF; CDR3nt: TGCGCCAGCAGCCAAGTTCCGGGGGCCTACGAGCAGTACTTC
abundance: many; j_gene: TRBJ1-5; v_gene: TRBV20-1; d_gene: NA; CDR3aa: CSASWTHNQPQHF; CDR3nt: TGCAGTGCTTCTTGGACTCACAATCAGCCCCAGCATTTT
abundance: many; j_gene: TRBJ2-3; v_gene: TRBV15; d_gene: NA; CDR3aa: CATSEGRAYTQYF; CDR3nt: TGTGCCACCAGCGAGGGCAGGGCATATACGCAGTATTTT
abundance: few; j_gene: TRBJ2-3; v_gene: TRBV6-2/TRBV6-3; d_gene: TRBD2; CDR3aa: CASSYRGLATDTQYF; CDR3nt: TGTGCCAGCAGTTACCGAGGACTAGCCACAGATACGCAGTATTTT
abundance: many; j_gene: TRBJ1-1; v_gene: TRBV12-3/TRBV12-4; d_gene: TRBD1; CDR3aa: CASSSSGTGGSNTEAFF; CDR3nt: TGTGCCAGCAGTTCATCCGGGACAGGGGGATCGAACACTGAAGCTTTCTTT
abundance: once; j_gene: TRBJ2-2; v_gene: TRBV18; d_gene: NA; CDR3aa: CASSPLEYAGELFF; CDR3nt: TGTGCCAGCTCACCCCTGGAGTACGCCGGGGAGCTGTTTTTT
abundance: many; j_gene: TRBJ2-2; v_gene: TRBV25-1; d_gene: NA; CDR3aa: CASSGLTGELFF; CDR3nt: TGTGCCAGCAGTGGGCTGACCGGGGAGCTGTTTTTT
abundance: many; j_gene: TRBJ2-7; v_gene: TRBV7-2; d_gene: TRBD1; CDR3aa: CASSFTGTGPSEQYF; CDR3nt: TGTGCCAGCAGCTTCACCGGGACAGGGCCCTCCGAGCAGTACTTC
abundance: NA; j_gene: TRBJ2-3; v_gene: TRBV28; d_gene: TRBD2; CDR3aa: CASSLFGTGGAADTQYF; CDR3nt: TGTGCCAGCAGTTTATTCGGGACCGGGGGGGCAGCAGATACGCAGTATTTT
abundance: once; j_gene: TRBJ1-1; v_gene: TRBV5-1; d_gene: TRBD1; CDR3aa: CASSLGQGVGSFF; CDR3nt: TGCGCCAGCAGCCTAGGACAGGGCGTTGGGTCTTTCTTT
abundance: NA; j_gene: TRBJ2-3; v_gene: TRBV2; d_gene: NA; CDR3aa: CASSVGVRDTQYF; CDR3nt: TGTGCCAGCAGTGTTGGAGTCCGGGATACGCAGTATTTT
abundance: NA; j_gene: TRBJ1-2; v_gene: TRBV15; d_gene: TRBD1; CDR3aa: CATSRAKGAYGYTF; CDR3nt: TGTGCCACCAGCAGAGCAAAGGGGGCGTACGGCTACACCTTC
abundance: few; j_gene: TRBJ2-5; v_gene: TRBV7-2; d_gene: TRBD2; CDR3aa: CASTLAGGPFETQYF; CDR3nt: TGTGCCAGCACCTTAGCGGGAGGCCCCTTTGAGACCCAGTACTTC
abundance: few; j_gene: TRBJ1-1; v_gene: TRBV6-5; d_gene: NA; CDR3aa: CASSYGSTEAFF; CDR3nt: TGTGCCAGCAGTTACGGTTCCACTGAAGCTTTCTTT
abundance: few; j_gene: TRBJ2-7; v_gene: TRBV4-3; d_gene: NA; CDR3aa: CASSHLVGYEQYF; CDR3nt: TGCGCCAGCAGCCACTTGGTTGGGTACGAGCAGTACTTC
abundance: many; j_gene: TRBJ2-1; v_gene: TRBV7-2; d_gene: NA; CDR3aa: CASSLAGGFKHEQFF; CDR3nt: TGTGCCAGCAGCTTAGCCGGGGGATTTAAGCATGAGCAGTTCTTC
abundance: NA; j_gene: TRBJ2-7; v_gene: TRBV11-2; d_gene: NA; CDR3aa: CASSLGFGTTLYEQYF; CDR3nt: TGTGCCAGCAGCTTGGGGTTTGGGACAACTCTCTACGAGCAGTACTTC
abundance: few; j_gene: TRBJ1-1; v_gene: TRBV12-3/TRBV12-4; d_gene: NA; CDR3aa: CASSSLDSLGPEAFF; CDR3nt: TGTGCCAGCAGTTCCCTTGATTCGTTAGGGCCTGAAGCTTTCTTT
abundance: few; j_gene: TRBJ2-7; v_gene: TRBV29-1; d_gene: TRBD1; CDR3aa: CSAGQGEHEQYF; CDR3nt: TGCAGCGCTGGACAGGGTGAACACGAGCAGTACTTC
abundance: NA; j_gene: TRBJ1-5; v_gene: TRBV10-3; d_gene: NA; CDR3aa: CAISQTRTDQPQHF; CDR3nt: TGTGCCATCAGCCAAACCCGGACGGATCAGCCCCAGCATTTT
abundance: NA; j_gene: TRBJ1-1; v_gene: TRBV2; d_gene: NA; CDR3aa: CASSEQGLNTEAFF; CDR3nt: TGTGCCAGCAGTGAGCAGGGCCTTAACACTGAAGCTTTCTTT
abundance: many; j_gene: TRBJ1-3; v_gene: TRBV29-1; d_gene: NA; CDR3aa: CSVEGAGNTIYF; CDR3nt: TGCAGCGTTGAAGGCGCTGGAAACACCATATATTTT
abundance: NA; j_gene: TRBJ1-5; v_gene: TRBV3-1; d_gene: NA; CDR3aa: CASSQEWDGNQPQHF; CDR3nt: TGTGCCAGCAGCCAAGAATGGGATGGCAATCAGCCCCAGCATTTT
abundance: NA; j_gene: TRBJ2-2; v_gene: TRBV11-1; d_gene: NA; CDR3aa: CASRRGIHTRTASNTGELFF; CDR3nt: TGTGCCAGCAGGAGGGGAATACATACAAGGACAGCCTCGAACACCGGGGAGCTGTTTTTT